One and the same sample provided the 27 T cell receptor beta chains below, sequenced in a study of blood T cell repertoires in COVID-19. Clones were read by immunoSEQ multiplex PCR, and TCRdb kept only the in-frame ones, dropping some. The table lists some 19,000 clones, 82% of them singletons. Input material: peripheral blood. These receptors were taken from a human donor in a cohort sampled during active COVID-19.

This chain connects TRBV6-5 to TRBJ1-2; TRBD1 aligns across 7 bases. This CDR3 contains 15 residues. With V trimmed by 6 bases and J by 4 bases, 11 bases remained unmatched. Germline CDR1 is MNHEY and CDR2 is SVGAGI. This CDR3 reads CASSLTLGQAYGYTF. DNA of the CDR3: TGTGCCAGCAGCCTTACTCTCGGACAGGCCTATGGCTACACCTTC.

The rearrangement uses TRBV3-1 (or the pseudogene TRBV3-2) and TRBJ2-7; maybe TRBD1 (5 bases). Trimming left V 1 base short and J 5 bases short, with 27 bases between. Looked up from germline, CDR1 is LGHDT and CDR2 is YNNKEL (reference sequence). The CDR3 is 19 amino acids. The CDR3 nucleotides are TGTGCCAGCAGCCAAGGTATCGATGGGTTGACAGTCAGTTTAGACGAGCAGTACTTC. This codes for CASSQGIDGLTVSLDEQYF.

The V gene is TRBV6-5, the J gene TRBJ1-4, with a possible D match to TRBD1 (6 bases). V lost 6 bases to trimming and J lost 5 bases, with 13 bases between them. Germline V gene sequence: CDR1 MNHEY, CDR2 SVGAGI. CDR3 length: 14 amino acids. The CDR3 DNA is TGTGCCAGCAGGATTGGACAGCGAAATGAAAAACTGTTTTTT. The encoded protein is CASRIGQRNEKLFF.

This chain joins TRBV7-9 and TRBJ2-1; unclear D gene. This CDR3 region has 14 residues. CDR1 and CDR2 (germline): SEHNR, FQNEAQ (reference sequence). The V end was cut by 1 base, the J end by 0 bases, with 4 bases between. CDR3 in amino acids: CASSLGVSYNEQFF. As DNA, the CDR3 is TGTGCCAGCAGCTTAGGAGTCTCCTACAATGAGCAGTTCTTC.

The rearrangement links TRBV6-4 to TRBJ2-1; D is possibly TRBD1 (6 bases). Germline values: CDR1 MRHNA, CDR2 SNTAGT. V gave up 0 bases and J gave up 6 bases, with 12 bases separating them. The CDR3 length is 15 residues. The CDR3 DNA is TGTGCCAGCAGTGACTCGCAGGGGCCCGCCAATGAGCAGTTCTTC. This sequence encodes CASSDSQGPANEQFF.

The V call is TRBV6-2 or TRBV6-3, the J call TRBJ2-3; perhaps TRBD1 as D (5 bases). The V gene lost 3 bases and the J gene lost 1 base, with 11 bases spanning the gap. Germline-derived CDR1 and CDR2 are MNHEY and SVGEGT. The CDR3 totals 15 residues. The CDR3 here is CASSYGQRRTDTQYF. The DNA for the CDR3 is TGTGCCAGCAGTTATGGACAACGGCGCACAGATACGCAGTATTTT.

Relative to its sample, this clone is medium-sized. The chain is built from TRBV1 and TRBJ1-3. TRBV1 is termed a pseudogene. CDR3 length equals 16 residues. The chain's CDR3 is CTSSQDRGSSGNTIYF. DNA of the CDR3: TGCACCAGCAGCCAAGATCGTGGGAGCTCTGGAAACACCATATATTTT.

This sequence joins TRBV19 and TRBJ2-3, with a tentative D call TRBD2 (7 bases). Germline V gene data show CDR1 as LNHDA and CDR2 as SQIVND (reference sequence). The V and J ends lost 9 bases and 4 bases respectively, with 23 bases between them. CDR3 length equals 16 residues. CDR3 amino acids: CASSYLGRGAADTQYF. The CDR3 DNA follows: TGTGCCAGCTCTTACCTAGGTCGGGGGGCGGCAGATACGCAGTATTTT.

This clone occurred a few times. V usage is TRBV5-1 and J usage is TRBJ2-3, with 7 bases that match TRBD2. Germline CDR1 SGHRS, CDR2 YFSETQ. The CDR3 loop spans 16 amino acids. After removal of 0 bases from V and 4 bases from J, the junction contained 8 bases not matched to a gene. Here the CDR3 reads CASSLDGGGPSDTQYF. As DNA, the CDR3 is TGCGCCAGCAGCTTGGACGGGGGAGGGCCCTCAGATACGCAGTATTTT.

This chain links TRBV5-1 with TRBJ1-2; maybe TRBD1 (6 bases). The CDR3 loop spans 13 amino acids. Germline values: CDR1 SGHRS, CDR2 YFSETQ. V was shortened by 7 bases and J by 9 bases, with 19 bases between the two germline ends. In DNA form, the CDR3 reads TGCGCCAGCTCCAGGGGCTCCCATGAAAGCTACACCTTC. It encodes CASSRGSHESYTF.

The chain employs TRBV7-3 and TRBJ2-1, with a tentative D call TRBD1 (6 bases). V was trimmed by 4 bases and J by 9 bases, leaving 16 bases between them. This CDR3 is built from 14 residues. Germline V gene lookup returns CDR1 SGHTA and CDR2 FQGTGA. In DNA, the CDR3 is TGTGCCAGCAGCTACAGTACAGGGTTGCGTGAGCAGTTCTTC. Its protein product is CASSYSTGLREQFF.

The chain couples TRBV24-1 to TRBJ2-2; 12 nucleotides agree with TRBD2. Germline V lookup: CDR1 KGHDR, CDR2 SFDVKD. CDR3 length: 17 amino acids. Trimming cost V 3 bases and J 5 bases; bases outside gene matches: 6. The DNA of the CDR3 is TGTGCCACCAGTGATCCTCGGACTAGCGGGAATACCGGGGAGCTGTTTTTT. Translation gives CATSDPRTSGNTGELFF.

The chain recombines TRBV6-4 with TRBJ2-1; 9 bases match TRBD2. The CDR3 extends over 15 amino acids. Germline CDR1 is MRHNA and CDR2 is SNTAGT. V gave up 3 bases and J gave up 0 bases; unmatched junction bases: 0. CDR3 in amino acids: CASSELAGSYNEQFF. In DNA form, the CDR3 reads TGTGCCAGCAGTGAACTAGCGGGCTCCTACAATGAGCAGTTCTTC.

The chain links TRBV7-9 to TRBJ1-1; 8 bases agree with TRBD1. Per germline, CDR1 SEHNR and CDR2 FQNEAQ (reference sequence). The ends lost 3 bases at V and 4 bases at J; junction bases unmatched: 4. CDR3 length: 14 residues. CDR3 loop: CASSFGQGSTEAFF. CDR3 nucleotides: TGTGCCAGCAGCTTCGGACAGGGTTCCACTGAAGCTTTCTTT.

The rearrangement joins TRBV19 to TRBJ2-1; D is perhaps TRBD2 (6 bases). Trimming removed 2 bases at V and 8 bases at J, with 16 bases between. The CDR3 spans 15 residues. Per the germline V gene, CDR1 is LNHDA and CDR2 is SQIVND (reference sequence). The CDR3 DNA reads as TGTGCCAGTAGTATAAGTAGCGGCCACTATCATGAGCAGTTCTTC. Translated, it gives CASSISSGHYHEQFF.

The chain recombines TRBV21-1 with TRBJ1-4; no DNA check was done on the table's D call, TRBD1. TRBV21-1 is a recognized pseudogene. CDR3 size: 16 residues. CDR3 nucleotide sequence: TGTGCCGGCAGCAAAGACAGGGGGGGAACTAATGAAAAACTGTTTTTT. This translates into CAGSKDRGGTNEKLFF.

This chain joins TRBV25-1 and TRBJ2-2; 7 bases are a match to TRBD2. CDR1 is MGHDK, CDR2 SYGVNS, per germline. The J segment lost 4 bases and the V segment lost 1 base, leaving 12 bases of the junction unmatched. The CDR3 runs 18 residues. CDR3 in DNA: TGTGCCAGCAGTGAATTAGGGGCGGGCAGGGAGGGCACCGGGGAGCTGTTTTTT. Amino acids: CASSELGAGREGTGELFF.

This clone was counted a few times. The chain couples TRBV10-3 to TRBJ1-5; no definite D call. There are 14 residues in the CDR3. Trimming left V 2 bases short and J 6 bases short, with 11 bases between. Germline V CDR1 and CDR2: ENHRY, SYGVKD. The CDR3 spells CAISERLSAQPQHF. The CDR3 DNA is TGTGCCATCAGTGAGCGACTTTCCGCTCAGCCCCAGCATTTT.

The chain carries TRBV5-4 and TRBJ2-7; no reliable D call. V lost 5 bases to trimming and J lost 0 bases, with 6 bases between them. The CDR3 extends over 12 amino acids. CDR1 is SGHNT, CDR2 YYREEE, per germline (reference sequence). CDR3: CASSSSSYEQYF. The CDR3 coding sequence is TGTGCCAGCAGTTCCAGCTCCTACGAGCAGTACTTC.

J is TRBJ2-1 and V is TRBV11-3; 9 positions match TRBD2. This CDR3 has 16 residues. V lost 3 bases, J lost 10 bases, and 13 bases stayed unmatched. Germline V gene lookup returns CDR1 SGHNT and CDR2 YENEEA. In nucleotides, the CDR3 is TGTGCCAGCAGCTTGTTAGGCGGGAGGGGAGGACCGGAGCAGTTCTTC. Translation gives CASSLLGGRGGPEQFF.

The chain uses TRBV6-5 and TRBJ2-7; perhaps TRBD2 as D (5 bases). The CDR3 has 15 amino acids. The germline V and J ends were trimmed by 0 bases and 4 bases, with 13 bases remaining between them. CDR1 is MNHEY, CDR2 SVGAGI, per germline. The CDR3 protein is CASSYSASGNYEQYF. DNA of the CDR3: TGTGCCAGCAGTTACTCAGCGAGCGGAAATTACGAGCAGTACTTC.

The chain has TRBV3-1 (or the pseudogene TRBV3-2) and TRBJ1-2; possible D gene TRBD1, 6 bases. The CDR3 has 14 amino acids. The germline gives CDR1 LGHDT, CDR2 YNNKEL (reference sequence). Deletions cut 6 bases from V and 3 bases from J, with 14 bases between. The DNA of the CDR3 is TGTGCCAGCAGAGCATCGACAGGTGACTATGGCTACACCTTC. Its translation: CASRASTGDYGYTF.

The rearrangement links TRBV24-1 to TRBJ2-3; D possibly corresponds to TRBD2 (5 bases). The CDR3 consists of 15 residues. Germline V gene sequence: CDR1 KGHDR, CDR2 SFDVKD. V was trimmed by 4 bases and J by 6 bases, leaving 16 bases between them. The CDR3: CATSDPPGLRDTQYF. The DNA for the CDR3 is TGTGCCACCAGTGACCCCCCGGGGTTAAGGGATACGCAGTATTTT.

The genes are TRBV11-2 and TRBJ2-1; no reliable D call. This CDR3 is 12 amino acids long. V was shortened by 5 bases and J by 6 bases, with 8 bases between the two germline ends. Germline V gene data show CDR1 as SGHAT and CDR2 as FQNNGV. This CDR3 is CASSHLSNEQFF. The CDR3 nucleotides read TGTGCCAGCAGCCACCTTAGCAATGAGCAGTTCTTC.

This clone appeared a single time. The chain carries TRBV4-1 and TRBJ1-5, with 7 bases fitting TRBD1. The CDR3 spans 19 residues. V lost 0 bases to trimming and J lost 5 bases; unmatched junction nucleotides: 16. The germline gives CDR1 MGHRA, CDR2 YSYEKL. The CDR3 DNA reads as TGCGCCAGCAGCCAAGACCCTTTCACTCAGGGGGGAGTTTATCAGCCCCAGCATTTT. This codes for CASSQDPFTQGGVYQPQHF.

DNA of the CDR3: TGTGCCTCAGAGAGGGCCAACACCATATATTTT. It translates to CASERANTIYF. This chain connects TRBV12-3 or TRBV12-4 to TRBJ1-3; D is undetermined. The CDR3 sequence is 11 residues long. With 11 bases removed from V and 7 bases from J, the gap between germline ends came to 12 bases.

Relative to its sample, this clone is medium-sized. This rearrangement joins TRBV15 to TRBJ2-6, with D tentatively TRBD2 (5 bases). The CDR3 is 16 amino acids. Trimming removed 3 bases from V and 0 bases from J, with 9 bases in between. Germline V lookup: CDR1 LNHNV, CDR2 YYDKDF (reference sequence). The CDR3 is CATSSRAGSGANVLTF. CDR3 nucleotide sequence: TGTGCCACCAGCAGTCGCGCGGGCTCTGGGGCCAACGTCCTGACTTTC.